This T cell receptor beta chain was sequenced in a study of response to subunit inactivated influenza vaccine. TCRdb re-called the RT-PCR reads with MiXCR, one entry per CDR3 protein. The sample includes around 580,000 distinct CDR3 sequences, 12% to 15% of them seen just once. Broader study findings: The authors put forward the suggestion that each seasonal influenza vaccination may bring in only a limited number of new T cells.

The CDR3 sequence is 14 residues long. V lost 4 bases and J 2 bases, leaving 15 bases between the germline ends. The germline V gene encodes CDR1 SQVTM and CDR2 ANQGSEA. This clonotype was observed at least ten times. The antigen is not known. The receptor was derived from a man aged 45 to 65 who received an inactivated influenza vaccine. The sample consisted of PBMCs from blood, taken approximately 12 days after vaccination. The J gene is TRBJ2-7, the V gene TRBV29-1; D may be TRBD2 (5 bases). The DNA of the CDR3 is TGCAGCGTTGCAAGGGCGGACTTCGCCTACGAGCAGTACTTC. This encodes CSVARADFAYEQYF.